This T cell receptor beta chain derives from a study of shared clonotypes between healthy human individuals. For the study at large: Donors consisted of two women and a few men between 18 and 49. Per donor, CD8 memory used one plate, CD8 naive used two, CD4 memory used three and CD4 naive used three.

Study-wide results and limits: Against clonotypes common to all four donors, non-shared ones had lower generation probabilities.

Repertoires were generated with immunoSEQ multiplex PCR, while TCRdb's copy carries only in-frame clones and drops some. The top ten hold over 0.12% of the sample, which has roughly 2.6 million clones, 85% to 95% seen once. Trimming took off 2 bases at V and 4 bases at J, with 12 bases between the two ends. Germline-derived CDR1 and CDR2 are MNHEY and SMNVEV (reference sequence). The CDR3 is 15 amino acids. Remarks on this clone: The antigen remains unidentified.

This receptor was taken from a young man in good health. V is TRBV27 and J is TRBJ1-5; the D is unclear. Sequencing used naive CD4+ T cells sorted from blood. As to subset: CD45RA+ positively selected. The CDR3 reads CASSLGPSLNQPQHF. The CDR3 bases are TGTGCCAGCAGTTTAGGACCGTCCCTTAATCAGCCCCAGCATTTT.